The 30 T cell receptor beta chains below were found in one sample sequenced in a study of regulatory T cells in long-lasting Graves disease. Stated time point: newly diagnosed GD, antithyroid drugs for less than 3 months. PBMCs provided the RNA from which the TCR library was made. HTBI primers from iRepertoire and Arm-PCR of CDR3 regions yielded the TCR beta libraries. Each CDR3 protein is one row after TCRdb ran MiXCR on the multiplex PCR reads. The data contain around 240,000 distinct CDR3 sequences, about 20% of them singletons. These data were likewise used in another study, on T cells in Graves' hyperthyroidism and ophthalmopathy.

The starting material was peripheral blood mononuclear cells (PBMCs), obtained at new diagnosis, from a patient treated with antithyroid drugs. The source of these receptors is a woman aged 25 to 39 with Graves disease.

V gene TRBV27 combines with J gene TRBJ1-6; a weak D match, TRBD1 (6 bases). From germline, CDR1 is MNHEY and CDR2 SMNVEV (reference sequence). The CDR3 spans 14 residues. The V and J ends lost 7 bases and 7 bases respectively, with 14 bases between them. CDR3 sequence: CASTRQGWNSPLHF. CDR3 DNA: TGTGCCAGCACCCGTCAGGGGTGGAATTCACCCCTCCACTTT.

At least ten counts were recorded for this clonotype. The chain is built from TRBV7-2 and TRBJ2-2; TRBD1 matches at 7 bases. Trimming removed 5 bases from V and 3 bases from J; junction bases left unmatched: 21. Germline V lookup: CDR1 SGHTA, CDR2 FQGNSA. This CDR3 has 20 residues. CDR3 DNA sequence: TGTGCCAGCAGCCGGTATGACGGGACAGTCCTCGAGAGGTACACCGGGGAGCTGTTTTTT. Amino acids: CASSRYDGTVLERYTGELFF.

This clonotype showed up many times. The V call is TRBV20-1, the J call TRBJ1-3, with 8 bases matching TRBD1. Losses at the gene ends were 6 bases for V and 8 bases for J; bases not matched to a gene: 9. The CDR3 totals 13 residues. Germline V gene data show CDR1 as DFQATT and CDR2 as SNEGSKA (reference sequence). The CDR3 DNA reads TGCAGTGCCGGGGTGCAGGGGGCGGACACCATATATTTT. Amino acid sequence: CSAGVQGADTIYF.

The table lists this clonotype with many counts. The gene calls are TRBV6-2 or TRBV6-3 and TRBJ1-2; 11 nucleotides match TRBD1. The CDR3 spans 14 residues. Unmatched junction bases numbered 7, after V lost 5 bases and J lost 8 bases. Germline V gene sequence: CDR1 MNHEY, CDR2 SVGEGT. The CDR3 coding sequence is TGTGCCAGCAGTGAAATGGGACAGGGGGACGGCTACACCTTC. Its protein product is CASSEMGQGDGYTF.

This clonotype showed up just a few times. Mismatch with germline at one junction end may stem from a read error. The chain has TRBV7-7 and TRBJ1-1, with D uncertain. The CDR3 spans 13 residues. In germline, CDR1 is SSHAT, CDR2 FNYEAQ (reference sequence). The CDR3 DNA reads TGTGCTAGCAGCTTTGATGTAAGGACTGAAGCTTTCTTT. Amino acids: CASSFDVRTEAFF. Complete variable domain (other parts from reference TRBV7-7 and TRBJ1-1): GAGVSQSPRYKVTKRGQDVTLRCDPISSHATLYWYQQALGQGPEFLTYFNYEAQPDKSGLPSDRFSAERPEGSISTLTIQRTEQRDSAMYRCASSFDVRTEAFFGQGTRLTVV.

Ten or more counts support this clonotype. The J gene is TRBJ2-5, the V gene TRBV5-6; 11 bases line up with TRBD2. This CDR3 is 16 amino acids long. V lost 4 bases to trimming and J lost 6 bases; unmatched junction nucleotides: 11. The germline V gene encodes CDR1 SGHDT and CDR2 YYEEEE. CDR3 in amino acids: CASSILTSGAGQTQYF. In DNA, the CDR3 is TGTGCCAGCAGCATCTTGACTAGCGGGGCGGGGCAGACCCAGTACTTC.

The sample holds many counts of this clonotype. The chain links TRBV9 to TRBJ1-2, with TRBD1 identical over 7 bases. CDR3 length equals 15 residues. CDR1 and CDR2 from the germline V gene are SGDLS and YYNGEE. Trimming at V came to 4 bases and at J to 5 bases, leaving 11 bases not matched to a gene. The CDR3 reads CASSPTSDRDYGYTF. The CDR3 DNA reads TGTGCCAGCAGCCCTACCTCCGACAGGGATTATGGCTACACCTTC.

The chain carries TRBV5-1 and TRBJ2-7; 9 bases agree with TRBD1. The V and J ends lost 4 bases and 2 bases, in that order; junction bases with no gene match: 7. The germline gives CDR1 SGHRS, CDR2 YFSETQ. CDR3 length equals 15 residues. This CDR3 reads CASSPSGTGPYEQYF. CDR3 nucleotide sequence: TGCGCCAGCAGCCCGAGCGGGACAGGGCCCTACGAGCAGTACTTC.

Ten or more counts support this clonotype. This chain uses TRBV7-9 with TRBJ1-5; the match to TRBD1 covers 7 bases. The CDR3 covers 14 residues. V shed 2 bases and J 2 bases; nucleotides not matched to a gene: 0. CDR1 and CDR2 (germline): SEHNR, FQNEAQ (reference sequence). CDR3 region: CASSLQGGNQPQHF. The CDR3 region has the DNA TGTGCCAGCAGCTTACAGGGGGGCAATCAGCCCCAGCATTTT.

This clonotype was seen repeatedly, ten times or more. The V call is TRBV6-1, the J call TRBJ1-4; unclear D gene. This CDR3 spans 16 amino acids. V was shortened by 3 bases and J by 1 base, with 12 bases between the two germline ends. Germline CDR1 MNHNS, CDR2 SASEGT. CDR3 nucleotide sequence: TGTGCCAGCAGTGACCTTCGGGAGGGAACTAATGAAAAACTGTTTTTT. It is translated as CASSDLREGTNEKLFF.

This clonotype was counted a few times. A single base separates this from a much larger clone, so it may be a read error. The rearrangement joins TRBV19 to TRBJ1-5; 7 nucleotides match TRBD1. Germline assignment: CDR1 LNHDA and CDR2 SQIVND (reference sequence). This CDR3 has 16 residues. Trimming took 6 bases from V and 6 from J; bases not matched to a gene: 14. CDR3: CASSPTGNGFGQPQHF. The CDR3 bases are TGTGCCAGTAGCCCGACAGGGAATGGGTTTGGTCAGCCCCAGCATTTT.

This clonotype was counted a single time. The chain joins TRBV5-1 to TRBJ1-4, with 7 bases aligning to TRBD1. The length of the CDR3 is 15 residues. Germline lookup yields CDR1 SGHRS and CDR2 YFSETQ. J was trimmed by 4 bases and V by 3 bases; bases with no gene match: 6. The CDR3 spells CASSYGDRDNEKLFF. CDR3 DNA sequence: TGCGCCAGCAGCTATGGGGACAGAGATAATGAAAAACTGTTTTTT.

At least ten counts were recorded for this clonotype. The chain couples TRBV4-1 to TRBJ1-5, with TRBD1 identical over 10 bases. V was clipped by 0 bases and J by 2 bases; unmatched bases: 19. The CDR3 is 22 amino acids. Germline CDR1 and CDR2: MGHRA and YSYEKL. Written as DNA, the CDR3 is TGCGCCAGCAGCCAAGATCCTCAAACCGGGACAGGGGCCACCAGCGGCAATCAGCCCCAGCATTTT. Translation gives CASSQDPQTGTGATSGNQPQHF.

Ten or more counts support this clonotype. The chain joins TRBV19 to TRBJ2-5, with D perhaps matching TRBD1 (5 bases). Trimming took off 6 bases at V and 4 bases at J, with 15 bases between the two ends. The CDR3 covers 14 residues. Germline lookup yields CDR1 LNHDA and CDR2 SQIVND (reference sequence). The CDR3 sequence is CASRLTARRETQYF. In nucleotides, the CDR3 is TGTGCCAGTAGGCTGACAGCGAGGAGAGAGACCCAGTACTTC.

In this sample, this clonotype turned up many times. This chain's CDR3 is CASSSNLRGQNTEAFF. In DNA, the CDR3 is TGTGCCAGCAGCTCCAACCTCCGGGGACAGAACACTGAAGCTTTCTTT. The chain has TRBV6-1 and TRBJ1-1; possibly TRBD1 for D (6 bases). The CDR3 covers 16 residues. Trimming left V 6 bases short and J 1 base short, with 18 bases between. Germline V gene data show CDR1 as MNHNS and CDR2 as SASEGT.

The CDR3 loop reads CASSSREGGTEAFF. In nucleotides, the CDR3 is TGTGCCAGCAGCTCCAGGGAGGGGGGCACTGAAGCTTTCTTT. V usage is TRBV7-2 and J usage is TRBJ1-1; D is possibly TRBD1 (6 bases). V was clipped by 4 bases and J by 4 bases, with 13 bases between them. The germline gives CDR1 SGHTA, CDR2 FQGNSA. There are 14 residues in the CDR3.

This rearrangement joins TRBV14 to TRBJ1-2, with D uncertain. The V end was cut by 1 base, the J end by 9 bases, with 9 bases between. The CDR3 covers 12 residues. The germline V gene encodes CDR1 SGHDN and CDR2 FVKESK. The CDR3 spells CASSQGWDRYTF. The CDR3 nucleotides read TGTGCCAGCAGCCAAGGGTGGGATCGCTACACCTTC.

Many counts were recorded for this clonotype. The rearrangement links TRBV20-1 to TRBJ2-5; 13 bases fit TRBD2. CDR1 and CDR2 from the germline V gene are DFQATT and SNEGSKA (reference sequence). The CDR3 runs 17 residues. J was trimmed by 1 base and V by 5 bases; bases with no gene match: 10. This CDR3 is CSASGTSGVRVQETQYF. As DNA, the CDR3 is TGCAGTGCTTCCGGGACTAGCGGGGTTAGGGTCCAAGAGACCCAGTACTTC.

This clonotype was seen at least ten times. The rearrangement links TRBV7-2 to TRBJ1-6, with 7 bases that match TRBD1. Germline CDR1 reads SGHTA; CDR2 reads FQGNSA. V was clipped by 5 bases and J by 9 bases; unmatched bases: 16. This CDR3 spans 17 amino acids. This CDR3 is CASSPTASGGDSSPLHF. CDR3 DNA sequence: TGTGCCAGCAGCCCGACAGCGTCAGGGGGGGATTCTTCACCCCTCCACTTT.

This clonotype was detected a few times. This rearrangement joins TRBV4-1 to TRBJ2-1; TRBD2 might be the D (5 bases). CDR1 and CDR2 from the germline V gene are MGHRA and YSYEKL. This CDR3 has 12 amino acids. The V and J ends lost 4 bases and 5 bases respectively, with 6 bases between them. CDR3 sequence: CASSRRDNEQFF. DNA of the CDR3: TGCGCCAGCAGCCGGCGGGACAATGAGCAGTTCTTC.

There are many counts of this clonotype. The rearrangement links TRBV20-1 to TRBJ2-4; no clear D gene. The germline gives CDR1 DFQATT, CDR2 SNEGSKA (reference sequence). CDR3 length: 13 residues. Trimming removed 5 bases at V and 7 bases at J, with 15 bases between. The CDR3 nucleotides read TGCAGTGCTCTCTGGACCAGGAAGAACATTCAGTACTTC. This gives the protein CSALWTRKNIQYF.

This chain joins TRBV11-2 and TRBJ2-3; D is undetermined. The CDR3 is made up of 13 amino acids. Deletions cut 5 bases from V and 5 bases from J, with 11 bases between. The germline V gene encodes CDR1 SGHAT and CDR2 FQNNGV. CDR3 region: CASSQNKGDTQYF. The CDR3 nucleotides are TGTGCCAGCAGCCAAAATAAGGGAGATACGCAGTATTTT.

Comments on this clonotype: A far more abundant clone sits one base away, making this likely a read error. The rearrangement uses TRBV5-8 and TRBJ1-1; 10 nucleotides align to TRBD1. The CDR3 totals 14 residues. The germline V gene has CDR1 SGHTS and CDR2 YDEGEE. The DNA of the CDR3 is TGCGCCAGCAGCTCGGGACAGGGGCGCGTTGAAGCTTTCTTT. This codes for CASSSGQGRVEAFF. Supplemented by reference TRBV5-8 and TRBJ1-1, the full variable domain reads EAGVTQSPTHLIKTRGQQATLRCSPISGHTSVYWYQQALGLGLQFLLWYDEGEERNRGNFPPRFSGRQFPNYSSELNVNALELEDSALYLCASSSGQGRVEAFFGQGTRLTVV.

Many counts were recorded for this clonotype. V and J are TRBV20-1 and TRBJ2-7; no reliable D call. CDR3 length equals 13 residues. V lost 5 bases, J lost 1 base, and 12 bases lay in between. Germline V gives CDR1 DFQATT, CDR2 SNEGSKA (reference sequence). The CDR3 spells CSAPPVGSYEQYF. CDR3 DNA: TGCAGTGCTCCTCCTGTGGGGTCCTACGAGCAGTACTTC.

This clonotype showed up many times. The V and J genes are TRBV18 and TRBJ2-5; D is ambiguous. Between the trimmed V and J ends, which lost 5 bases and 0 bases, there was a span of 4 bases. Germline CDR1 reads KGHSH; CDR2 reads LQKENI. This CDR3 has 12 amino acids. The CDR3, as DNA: TGTGCCAGCTCAGCGTACCAAGAGACCCAGTACTTC. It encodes CASSAYQETQYF.

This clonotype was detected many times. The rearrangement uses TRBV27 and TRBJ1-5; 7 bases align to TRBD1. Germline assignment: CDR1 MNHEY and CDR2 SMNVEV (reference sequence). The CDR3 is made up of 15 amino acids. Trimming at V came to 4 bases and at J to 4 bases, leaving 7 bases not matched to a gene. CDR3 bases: TGTGCCAGCAGTTCCCGCCAGGGGGGGAATCAGCCCCAGCATTTT. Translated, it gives CASSSRQGGNQPQHF.

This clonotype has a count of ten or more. The CDR3 reads CASSLGQRGSSYEQYF. CDR3 DNA sequence: TGTGCCAGCAGCTTGGGGCAGCGGGGGAGCTCCTACGAGCAGTACTTC. The V and J genes are TRBV7-9 and TRBJ2-7; TRBD2 aligns across 8 bases. The junction had 7 bases not matched to a gene; V was cut back by 3 bases and J by 0 bases. The CDR3 consists of 16 residues. Germline loops: CDR1 SEHNR, CDR2 FQNEAQ (reference sequence).

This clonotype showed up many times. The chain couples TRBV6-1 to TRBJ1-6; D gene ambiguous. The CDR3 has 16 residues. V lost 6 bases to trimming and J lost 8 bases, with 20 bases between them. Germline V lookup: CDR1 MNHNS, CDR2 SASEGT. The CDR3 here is CASRQTHGPNYSPLHF. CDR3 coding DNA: TGTGCCAGCAGACAGACACACGGACCAAACTATTCACCCCTCCACTTT.

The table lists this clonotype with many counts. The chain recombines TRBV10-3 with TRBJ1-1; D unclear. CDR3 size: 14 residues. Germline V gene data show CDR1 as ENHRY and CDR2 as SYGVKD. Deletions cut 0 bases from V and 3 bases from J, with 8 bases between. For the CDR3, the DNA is TGTGCCATCAGTGAGTCGGCGTCATACACTGAAGCTTTCTTT. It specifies CAISESASYTEAFF.

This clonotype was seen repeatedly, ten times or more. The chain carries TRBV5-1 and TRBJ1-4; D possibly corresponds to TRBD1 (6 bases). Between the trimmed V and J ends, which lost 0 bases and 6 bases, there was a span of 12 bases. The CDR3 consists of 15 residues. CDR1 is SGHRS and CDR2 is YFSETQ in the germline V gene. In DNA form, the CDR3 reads TGCGCCAGCAGCTTGGCCGTCGGGGGGCATGAAAAACTGTTTTTT. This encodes CASSLAVGGHEKLFF.